A single count supports the clone carrying this TCR beta chain. Its antigen is as yet unknown. The data were taken from a study of OX40 agonist ivuxolimab in advanced cancers. Across the whole study: Patients enrolled in dose escalation were diagnosed with hepatocellular carcinoma, melanoma, renal cell or head and neck cancer. The study's findings and limits: CD4+ and CD8+ T cells in blood underwent clonal expansion by week 6 at 0.1 to 3.0 mg/kg.

Trimming removed 3 bases from V and 1 base from J, with 10 bases in between. CDR3 length: 15 amino acids. In germline, CDR1 is SGHRS, CDR2 YFSETQ. The table came from immunoSEQ multiplex PCR; TCRdb's copy has only in-frame clones and leaves some out. The sample has 60,000 to 100,000 clones, under 85% seen once; the top ten hold roughly 0.48%. The specimen was CD4+ or CD8+ T cells sorted from blood, collected in a trial of the OX40 agonist ivuxolimab. The sequence was obtained from an adult with an advanced solid tumor such as melanoma, head and neck, liver or kidney cancer. This sequence joins TRBV5-1 and TRBJ2-2, with D perhaps TRBD1 (5 bases). The CDR3 protein is CASSYDSLNTGELFF. The CDR3 DNA follows: TGCGCCAGCAGCTACGACAGCCTGAACACCGGGGAGCTGTTTTTT.